What follows is one T cell receptor beta chain and its context. No cognate antigen has been identified for it. Base qualities were left out, and no much larger clone turns up one base away. This specimen belongs to a study of PD-1 blockade in classical Hodgkin lymphoma (TCRdb year 2020). About the investigation overall: Nivolumab dosing was 3 mg/kg intravenously every 2 weeks, continuing until either disease progression or unacceptable toxicity. The study used TCR beta sequencing and CyTOF to define a peripheral blood immune signature of response to PD-1 blockade in classical Hodgkin lymphoma.

The paper's findings and limits, for the study overall: By C4D1, a significant rise was seen in CD4+ TCR diversity but not in CD8+ TCR diversity (p=0.0027 vs p=0.16), and the rise was most apparent among complete responders (p=0.02). Newly diagnosed patients were reported to have lower baseline TCR diversity than healthy donors, and relapsed/refractory patients were reported to have lower baseline TCR diversity still. Trial patients achieving complete response had baseline diversity similar to newly diagnosed patients, whereas partial responders and progressors had significantly lower diversity. The study covered only a single clinical trial cohort, and the causes of the repertoire differences, possibly disease activity or prior therapy, were still not defined. Lower diversity was seen in patients whose nivolumab began less than 1 year after ASCT, and these patients were left out of later analyses so that immune reconstitution would not confound the results.

The Qiagen DNeasy kit was used to extract genomic DNA from unsorted PBMCs and from the negatively selected CD4+ and CD8+ fractions. TCR beta CDR3 regions were amplified by immunoSEQ multiplex PCR using primers annealing to V and J segments. A synthetic immune receptor repertoire was used to minimize amplification bias, and any residual bias was removed computationally once sequencing was done. Under the source paper's analysis protocol: Custom Python scripts were used to quantify repertoire diversity as the Shannon entropy index. Unsorted, CD4+ and CD8+ repertoires were analyzed separately, except for combined analyses in which CD4+ and CD8+ sequences were merged in silico. A clone counted as expanded when the clone's frequency after treatment rose at least 2-fold relative to C1D1, and clones undetected at baseline were given a pseudocount of 0.5. Singleton clones were defined as clones with 0 or 1 copy at C1D1, and non-singleton clones were defined as clones with 2 or more copies. Clones expanded in unsorted samples were assigned a CD4+, CD8+ or unknown annotation through matching of protein sequences in sorted samples from the same patient. Wilcoxon tests on paired samples were used to test diversity changes from C1D1 to C4D1. TCRdb obtained this table from immuneACCESS and retained in-frame rearrangements with V and J assigned. These tables miss some clones; where compared with another copy, unresolved V genes account for less than half of the shortfall, and the remainder is unexplained. Clone size and V and J calls were adopted from that table, with D and trimming inferred from the DNA. The sample contains more than 25,000 clones, 85% to 90% of them found a single time. Around 2.3% of the sample is held by the ten biggest clonotypes.

The time point label corresponds to: cycle 1 day 1 (C1D1), immediately before nivolumab initiation. Relapse after autologous stem cell transplantation had occurred in all trial patients, and cohorts A, B and C were distinguished by prior brentuximab vedotin exposure. The trial cohort was composed of about 54 patients with relapsed/refractory classical Hodgkin lymphoma, for whom complete response, partial response or progressive disease was recorded as best overall response. Single-agent nivolumab was administered to trial patients in the multi-cohort phase II CheckMate 205 trial. An independent review committee assessed best overall response by applying the 2007 International Working Group response criteria. Trial PBMCs were collected just before the start of nivolumab (C1D1) and during therapy at cycle 2 day 1 and cycle 4 day 1. After peripheral blood was drawn into 8 mL Vacutainer Cell Preparation Tubes, PBMCs were isolated by centrifugation and then cryopreserved.

Between the V and J ends, shortened by 0 bases and 10 bases respectively, the junction contains 9 bases. From its cysteine to its phenylalanine, the CDR3 spans 11 amino acids. Only CDR3 DNA is held: 33 bases, read in frame from base 1. CDR1 and CDR2 were assigned from the germline V gene (reference sequence) as GTSNPN and SVGIG. This chain joins TRBV30 to TRBJ1-1; the D gene identity is not certain. Material: peripheral blood mononuclear cells (PBMCs), obtained at baseline. This receptor was taken from a human donor with classical Hodgkin lymphoma. The CDR3 region has the sequence CAWSVGTVAFF. The nucleotides are TGTGCCTGGAGTGTAGGCACGGTAGCTTTCTTT.